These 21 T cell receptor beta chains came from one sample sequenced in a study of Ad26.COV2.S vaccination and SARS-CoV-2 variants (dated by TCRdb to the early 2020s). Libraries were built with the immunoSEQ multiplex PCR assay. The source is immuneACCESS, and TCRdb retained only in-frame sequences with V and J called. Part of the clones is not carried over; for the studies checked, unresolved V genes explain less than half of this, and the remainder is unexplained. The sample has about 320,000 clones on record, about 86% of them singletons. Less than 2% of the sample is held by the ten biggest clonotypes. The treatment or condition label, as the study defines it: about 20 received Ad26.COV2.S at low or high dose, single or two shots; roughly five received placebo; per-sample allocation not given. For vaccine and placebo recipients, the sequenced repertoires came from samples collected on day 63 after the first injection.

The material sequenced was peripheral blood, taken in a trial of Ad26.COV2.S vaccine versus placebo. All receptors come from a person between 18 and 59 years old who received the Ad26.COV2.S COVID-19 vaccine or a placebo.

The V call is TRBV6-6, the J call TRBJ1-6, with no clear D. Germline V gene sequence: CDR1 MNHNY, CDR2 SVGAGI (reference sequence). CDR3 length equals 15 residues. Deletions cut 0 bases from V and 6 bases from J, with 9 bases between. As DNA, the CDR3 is TGTGCCAGCAGTTACTCGAGAGGAGTTAATTCACCCCTCCACTTT. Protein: CASSYSRGVNSPLHF.

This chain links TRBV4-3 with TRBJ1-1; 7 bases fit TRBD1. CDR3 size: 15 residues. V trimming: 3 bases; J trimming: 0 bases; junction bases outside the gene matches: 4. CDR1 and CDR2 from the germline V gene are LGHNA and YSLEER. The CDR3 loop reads CASSHGDRMNTEAFF. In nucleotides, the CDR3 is TGCGCCAGCAGCCACGGGGACAGAATGAACACTGAAGCTTTCTTT.

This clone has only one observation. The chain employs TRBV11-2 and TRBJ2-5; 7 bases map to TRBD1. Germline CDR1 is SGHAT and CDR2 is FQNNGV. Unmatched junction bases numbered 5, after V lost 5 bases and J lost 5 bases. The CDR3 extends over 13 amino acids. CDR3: CASSRTGVETQYF. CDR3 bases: TGTGCCAGCAGCAGAACAGGGGTGGAGACCCAGTACTTC. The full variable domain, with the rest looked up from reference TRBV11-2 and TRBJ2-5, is EAGVAQSPRYKIIEKRQSVAFWCNPISGHATLYWYQQILGQGPKLLIQFQNNGVVDDSQLPKDRFSAERLKGVDSTLKIQPAKLEDSAVYLCASSRTGVETQYFGPGTRLLVL.

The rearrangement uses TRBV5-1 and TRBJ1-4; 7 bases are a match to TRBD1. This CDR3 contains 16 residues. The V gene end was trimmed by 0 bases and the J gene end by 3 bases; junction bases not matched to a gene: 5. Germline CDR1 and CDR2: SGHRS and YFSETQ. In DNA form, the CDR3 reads TGCGCCAGCAGCTTGGGACAGGGTTTGGCTAATGAAAAACTGTTTTTT. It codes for CASSLGQGLANEKLFF.

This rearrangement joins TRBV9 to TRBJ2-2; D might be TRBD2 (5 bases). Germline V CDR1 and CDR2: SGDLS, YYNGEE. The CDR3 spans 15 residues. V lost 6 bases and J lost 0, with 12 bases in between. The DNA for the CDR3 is TGTGCCAGCACTCGCCAGACTACGAACACCGGGGAGCTGTTTTTT. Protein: CASTRQTTNTGELFF. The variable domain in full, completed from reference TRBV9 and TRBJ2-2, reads DSGVTQTPKHLITATGQRVTLRCSPRSGDLSVYWYQQSLDQGLQFLIQYYNGEERAKGNILERFSAQQFPDLHSELNLSSLELGDSALYFCASTRQTTNTGELFFGEGSRLTVL.

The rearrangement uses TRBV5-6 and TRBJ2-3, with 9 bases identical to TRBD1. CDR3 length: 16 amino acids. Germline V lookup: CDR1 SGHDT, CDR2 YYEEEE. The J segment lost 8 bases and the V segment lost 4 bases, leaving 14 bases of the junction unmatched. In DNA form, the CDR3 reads TGTGCCAGCAGCACCGGGACAGGGAGGAGGGTTATTACGCAGTATTTT. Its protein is CASSTGTGRRVITQYF.

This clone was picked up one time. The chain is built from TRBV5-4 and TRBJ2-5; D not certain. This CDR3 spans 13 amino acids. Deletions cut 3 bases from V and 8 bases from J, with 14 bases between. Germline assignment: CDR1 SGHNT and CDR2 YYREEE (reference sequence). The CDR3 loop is CASSYLGQDTQYF. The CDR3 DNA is TGTGCCAGCAGCTATCTGGGCCAGGACACCCAGTACTTC.

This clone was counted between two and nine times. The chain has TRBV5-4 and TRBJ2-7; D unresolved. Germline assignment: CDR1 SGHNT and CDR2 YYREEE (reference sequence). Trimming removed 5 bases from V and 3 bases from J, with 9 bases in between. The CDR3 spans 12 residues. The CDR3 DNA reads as TGTGCCAGCAGTCCCGACGGCTACGAGCAGTACTTC. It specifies CASSPDGYEQYF.

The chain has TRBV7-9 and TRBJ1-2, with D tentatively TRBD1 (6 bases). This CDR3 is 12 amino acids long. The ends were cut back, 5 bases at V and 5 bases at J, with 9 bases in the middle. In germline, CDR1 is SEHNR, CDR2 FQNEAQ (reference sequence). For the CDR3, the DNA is TGTGCCAGCAGCAAGACAGGATATGGCTACACCTTC. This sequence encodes CASSKTGYGYTF.

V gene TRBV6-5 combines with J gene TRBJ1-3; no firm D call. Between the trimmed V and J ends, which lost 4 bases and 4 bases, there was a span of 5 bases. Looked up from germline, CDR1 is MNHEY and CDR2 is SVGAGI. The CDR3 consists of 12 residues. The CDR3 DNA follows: TGTGCCAGCAGTTCGGAGGGAAACACCATATATTTT. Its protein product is CASSSEGNTIYF.

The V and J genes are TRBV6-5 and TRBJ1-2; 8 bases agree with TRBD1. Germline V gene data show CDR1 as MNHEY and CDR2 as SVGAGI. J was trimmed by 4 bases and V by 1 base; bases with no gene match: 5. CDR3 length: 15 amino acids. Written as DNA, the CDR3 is TGTGCCAGCAGTTACTTGGACAGGGCCGGCTATGGCTACACCTTC. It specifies CASSYLDRAGYGYTF.

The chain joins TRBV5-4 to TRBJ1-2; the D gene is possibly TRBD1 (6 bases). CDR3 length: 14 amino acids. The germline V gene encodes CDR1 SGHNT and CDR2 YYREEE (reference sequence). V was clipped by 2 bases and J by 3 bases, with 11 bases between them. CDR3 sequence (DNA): TGTGCCAGCAGCTTAGGGGGGGCTGACTATGGCTACACCTTC. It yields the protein CASSLGGADYGYTF.

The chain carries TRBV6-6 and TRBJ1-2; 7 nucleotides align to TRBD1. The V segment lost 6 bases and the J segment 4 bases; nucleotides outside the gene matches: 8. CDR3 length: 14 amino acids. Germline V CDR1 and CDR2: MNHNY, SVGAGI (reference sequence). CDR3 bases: TGTGCCAGCAGAGAGGGGGGGACAGTCTATGGCTACACCTTC. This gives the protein CASREGGTVYGYTF.

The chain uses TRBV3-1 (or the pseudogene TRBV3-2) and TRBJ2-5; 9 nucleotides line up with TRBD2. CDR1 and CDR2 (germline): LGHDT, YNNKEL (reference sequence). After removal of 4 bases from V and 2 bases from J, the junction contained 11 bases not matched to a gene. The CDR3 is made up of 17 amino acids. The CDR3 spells CASSPRLVAGVQETQYF. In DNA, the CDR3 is TGTGCCAGCAGCCCCCGCCTTGTAGCGGGGGTGCAAGAGACCCAGTACTTC.

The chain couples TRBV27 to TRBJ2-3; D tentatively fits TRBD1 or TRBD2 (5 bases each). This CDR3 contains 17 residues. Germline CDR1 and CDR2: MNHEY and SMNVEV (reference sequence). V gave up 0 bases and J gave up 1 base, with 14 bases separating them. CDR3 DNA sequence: TGTGCCAGCAGTTTATCGAAGAGGGGTTTGGGCACAGATACGCAGTATTTT. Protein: CASSLSKRGLGTDTQYF.

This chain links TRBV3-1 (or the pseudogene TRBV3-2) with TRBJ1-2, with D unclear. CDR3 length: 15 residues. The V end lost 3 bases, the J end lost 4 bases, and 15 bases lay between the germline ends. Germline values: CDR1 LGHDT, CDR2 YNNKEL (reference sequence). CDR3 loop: CASSQRSRPIYGYTF. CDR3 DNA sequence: TGTGCCAGCAGCCAGAGGAGCAGGCCCATCTATGGCTACACCTTC.

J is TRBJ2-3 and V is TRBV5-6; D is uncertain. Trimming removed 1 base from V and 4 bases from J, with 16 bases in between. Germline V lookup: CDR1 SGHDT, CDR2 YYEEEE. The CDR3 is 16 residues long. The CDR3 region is CASSLSSRAIADTQYF. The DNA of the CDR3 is TGTGCCAGCAGCTTGAGTTCTAGAGCGATCGCAGATACGCAGTATTTT.

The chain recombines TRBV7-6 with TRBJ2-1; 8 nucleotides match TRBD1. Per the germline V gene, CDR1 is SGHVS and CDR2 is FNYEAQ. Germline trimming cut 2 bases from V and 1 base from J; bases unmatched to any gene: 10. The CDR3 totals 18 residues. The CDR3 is CASSLTQITGGSYNEQFF. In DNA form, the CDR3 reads TGTGCCAGCAGCTTAACCCAGATAACAGGGGGGTCCTACAATGAGCAGTTCTTC. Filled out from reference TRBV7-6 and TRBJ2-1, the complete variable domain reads GAGVSQSPRYKVTKRGQDVALRCDPISGHVSLYWYRQALGQGPEFLTYFNYEAQQDKSGLPNDRFSAERPEGSISTLTIQRTEQRDSAMYRCASSLTQITGGSYNEQFFGPGTRLTVL.

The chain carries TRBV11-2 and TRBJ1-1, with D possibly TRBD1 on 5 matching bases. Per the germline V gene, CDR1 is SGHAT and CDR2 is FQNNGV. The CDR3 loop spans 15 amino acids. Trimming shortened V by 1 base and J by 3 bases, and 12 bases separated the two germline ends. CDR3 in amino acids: CASSLVGRGDTEAFF. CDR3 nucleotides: TGTGCCAGCAGCTTAGTGGGGCGGGGGGACACTGAAGCTTTCTTT.

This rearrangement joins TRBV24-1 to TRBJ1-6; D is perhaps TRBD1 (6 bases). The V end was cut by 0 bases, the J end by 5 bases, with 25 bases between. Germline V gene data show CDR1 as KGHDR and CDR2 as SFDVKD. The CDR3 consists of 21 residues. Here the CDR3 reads CATSDLRLGTFLSLDNSPLHF. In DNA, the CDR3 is TGTGCCACCAGTGATTTGCGCCTCGGGACATTCTTATCGTTGGATAATTCACCCCTCCACTTT.

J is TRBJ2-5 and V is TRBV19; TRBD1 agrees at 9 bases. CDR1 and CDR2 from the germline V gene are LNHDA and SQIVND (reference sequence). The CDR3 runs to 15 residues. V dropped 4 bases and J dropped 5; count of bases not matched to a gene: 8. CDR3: CASSKGTGKGETQYF. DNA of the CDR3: TGTGCCAGTAGTAAAGGGACAGGGAAGGGTGAGACCCAGTACTTC.